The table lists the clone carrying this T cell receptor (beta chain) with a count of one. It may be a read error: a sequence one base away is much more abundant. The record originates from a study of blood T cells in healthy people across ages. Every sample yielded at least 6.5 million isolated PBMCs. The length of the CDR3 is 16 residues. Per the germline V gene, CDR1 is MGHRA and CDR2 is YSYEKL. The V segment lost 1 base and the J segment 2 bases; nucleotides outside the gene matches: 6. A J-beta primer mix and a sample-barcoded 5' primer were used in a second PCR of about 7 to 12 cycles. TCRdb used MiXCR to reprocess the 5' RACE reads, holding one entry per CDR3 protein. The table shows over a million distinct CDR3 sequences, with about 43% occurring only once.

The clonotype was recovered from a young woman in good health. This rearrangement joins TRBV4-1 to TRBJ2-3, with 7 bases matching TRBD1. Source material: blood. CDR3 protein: CASSQGLRGPTDTQYF. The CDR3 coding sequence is TGCGCCAGCAGCCAAGGATTAAGGGGGCCCACAGATACGCAGTATTTT.